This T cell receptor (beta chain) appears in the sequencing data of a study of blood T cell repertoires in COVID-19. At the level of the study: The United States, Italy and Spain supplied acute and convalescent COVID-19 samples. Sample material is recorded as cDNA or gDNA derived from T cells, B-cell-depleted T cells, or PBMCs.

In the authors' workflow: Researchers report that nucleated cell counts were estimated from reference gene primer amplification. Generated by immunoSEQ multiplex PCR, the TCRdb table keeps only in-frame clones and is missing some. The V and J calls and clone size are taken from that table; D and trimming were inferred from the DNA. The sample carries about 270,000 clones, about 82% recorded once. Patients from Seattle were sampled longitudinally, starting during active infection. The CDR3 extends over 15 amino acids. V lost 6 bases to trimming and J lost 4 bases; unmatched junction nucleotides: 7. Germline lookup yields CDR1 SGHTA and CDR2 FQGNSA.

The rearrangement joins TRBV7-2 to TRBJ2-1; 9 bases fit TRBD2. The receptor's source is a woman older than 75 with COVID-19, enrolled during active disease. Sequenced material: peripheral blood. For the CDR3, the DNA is TGTGCCAGCAGTCTTGGACTAGCGCTATACAATGAGCAGTTCTTC. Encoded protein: CASSLGLALYNEQFF.